The 15 T cell receptor beta chains below come from one sample, sequenced in a study of blood T cell repertoires in COVID-19. Profiling relied on immunoSEQ multiplex PCR, and the TCRdb table lists in-frame clones only, not all of them. The table lists fewer than 300,000 clones, 75% to 95% of them singletons. Sequencing was carried out using PBMCs or T cells enriched from blood (not recorded which). All receptors derive from a woman younger than 45 who had recovered from COVID-19.

The J gene is TRBJ2-7, the V gene TRBV4-2; weak D call: TRBD2 (6 bases). This CDR3 region has 15 residues. The V and J ends lost 3 bases and 5 bases respectively, with 17 bases between them. The germline gives CDR1 LGHNA, CDR2 YNFKEQ. Here the CDR3 DNA reads TGTGCCAGCAGCCAGCGGGATGGGGGGAGGAACGAGCAGTACTTC. It translates to CASSQRDGGRNEQYF.

This chain joins TRBV20-1 and TRBJ2-1, with TRBD2 matching 7 bases. J lost 10 bases, V lost 4 bases, and 1 base had no gene match. CDR1 is DFQATT, CDR2 SNEGSKA, per germline (reference sequence). The CDR3 loop spans 10 amino acids. CDR3 DNA: TGCAGTGCTACCGGGGGGGAGCAGTTCTTC. As protein: CSATGGEQFF.

The chain carries TRBV19 and TRBJ2-7; D is perhaps TRBD2 (6 bases). Germline loops: CDR1 LNHDA, CDR2 SQIVND (reference sequence). With 4 bases removed from V and 5 bases from J, the gap between germline ends came to 18 bases. This CDR3 spans 15 amino acids. For the CDR3, the DNA is TGTGCCAGTAGTACCCCGGGAACGGGAGAGAACGAGCAGTACTTC. The encoded protein is CASSTPGTGENEQYF.

The chain combines TRBV4-3 with TRBJ2-3; 9 bases align to TRBD2. V gave up 2 bases and J gave up 5 bases; unmatched junction bases: 5. Germline CDR1 reads LGHNA; CDR2 reads YSLEER. The CDR3 spans 15 residues. CDR3 in DNA: TGCGCCAGCAGCCAATTCGCGGGAGGGGGAGATACGCAGTATTTT. Its translation: CASSQFAGGGDTQYF.

This clone was seen once. This chain links TRBV30 with TRBJ2-3; 8 nucleotides line up with TRBD1. The CDR3 is 14 amino acids. Germline V gives CDR1 GTSNPN, CDR2 SVGIG (reference sequence). V lost 3 bases to trimming and J lost 1 base; unmatched junction nucleotides: 3. The CDR3 region has the DNA TGTGCCTGGAGGACAGGGGCAGGCACAGATACGCAGTATTTT. Residues: CAWRTGAGTDTQYF.

V usage is TRBV5-5 and J usage is TRBJ1-5, with TRBD1 identical over 9 bases. This CDR3 region has 15 residues. Germline-derived CDR1 and CDR2 are SGHKS and YYEKEE (reference sequence). J was trimmed by 2 bases and V by 4 bases; bases with no gene match: 4. DNA of the CDR3: TGTGCCAGCAGCGGGACAGGGCTGGGCAATCAGCCCCAGCATTTT. Translated: CASSGTGLGNQPQHF.

The CDR3 spells CASSAFPSGGPGYNEQFF. CDR3 sequence (DNA): TGTGCCAGTAGTGCCTTTCCTAGCGGAGGGCCGGGGTACAATGAGCAGTTCTTC. The J gene is TRBJ2-1, the V gene TRBV19, with 7 bases lining up with TRBD2. This CDR3 spans 18 amino acids. Germline trimming cut 5 bases from V and 4 bases from J; bases unmatched to any gene: 17. CDR1 and CDR2 (germline): LNHDA, SQIVND (reference sequence). The full variable domain, rest sourced from reference TRBV19 and TRBJ2-1, is DGGITQSPKYLFRKEGQNVTLSCEQNLNHDAMYWYRQDPGQGLRLIYYSQIVNDFQKGDIAEGYSVSREKKESFPLTVTSAQKNPTAFYLCASSAFPSGGPGYNEQFFGPGTRLTVL.

The V call is TRBV2, the J call TRBJ1-2; tentatively, D is TRBD1 (6 bases). This CDR3 contains 14 residues. The V gene's germline CDR1 is SNHLY and CDR2 FYNNEI. Trimming left V 2 bases short and J 5 bases short, with 12 bases between. CDR3 nucleotides: TGTGCCAGCAGTGAAATGGCAGGGGAGTATGGCTACACCTTC. Translated: CASSEMAGEYGYTF.

The V and J genes are TRBV10-1 and TRBJ1-3; perhaps TRBD1 as D (6 bases). V lost 7 bases and J lost 2, with 9 bases in between. The CDR3 has 13 amino acids. Germline-derived CDR1 and CDR2 are WNHNN and SYGVQD (reference sequence). CDR3 residues: CASTQGAGNTIYF. CDR3 sequence (DNA): TGCGCCAGCACACAGGGAGCTGGAAACACCATATATTTT.

In its sample, this clone was seen once. This rearrangement joins TRBV7-2 to TRBJ2-7; 8 bases line up with TRBD1. Losses at the gene ends were 3 bases for V and 1 base for J; bases not matched to a gene: 5. The CDR3 has 15 residues. Germline V gene data show CDR1 as SGHTA and CDR2 as FQGNSA. CDR3 sequence: CASSLGTGGSYEQYF. The CDR3 DNA reads as TGTGCCAGCAGCTTGGGAACAGGGGGGTCCTACGAGCAGTACTTC.

In its sample, this clone was seen a few times. J is TRBJ2-6 and V is TRBV30, with 7 bases that match TRBD1. Germline V lookup: CDR1 GTSNPN, CDR2 SVGIG (reference sequence). The junction had 3 bases not matched to a gene; V was cut back by 1 base and J by 0 bases. The CDR3 sequence is 16 residues long. Here the CDR3 reads CAWSARTGSGANVLTF. CDR3 DNA sequence: TGTGCCTGGAGTGCTCGGACAGGCTCTGGGGCCAACGTCCTGACTTTC.

The J gene is TRBJ1-1, the V gene TRBV28; D ambiguous. CDR1 and CDR2 (germline): MDHEN, SYDVKM. Trimming took off 2 bases at V and 1 base at J, with 11 bases between the two ends. CDR3 size: 15 residues. As DNA, the CDR3 is TGTGCCAGCAGTTTAATCCAGGCCTCGAACACTGAAGCTTTCTTT. This codes for CASSLIQASNTEAFF.

The chain combines TRBV28 with TRBJ1-1, with D possibly being TRBD1 (6 bases). V was shortened by 6 bases and J by 5 bases, with 13 bases between the two germline ends. The CDR3 has 13 amino acids. Germline V gene lookup returns CDR1 MDHEN and CDR2 SYDVKM. The chain's CDR3 is CASSGLGGTEAFF. In nucleotides, the CDR3 is TGTGCCAGCAGCGGTTTAGGGGGAACTGAAGCTTTCTTT.

The chain joins TRBV19 to TRBJ2-1, with 8 bases fitting TRBD1. Germline V gene data show CDR1 as LNHDA and CDR2 as SQIVND (reference sequence). The CDR3 covers 15 residues. J was trimmed by 6 bases and V by 3 bases; bases with no gene match: 7. This CDR3 reads CASSIGQGRGNEQFF. The CDR3 region has the DNA TGTGCCAGTAGTATCGGACAGGGTAGGGGCAATGAGCAGTTCTTC.

This chain uses TRBV7-6 with TRBJ2-7, with TRBD2 matching 12 bases. V was pared by 4 bases and J by 6 bases, with 7 bases of the junction left unmatched. The CDR3 is 15 residues long. The V gene's germline CDR1 is SGHVS and CDR2 FNYEAQ. DNA of the CDR3: TGTGCCAGCAGCTACCGGACTAGCGGGGACGTCGAGCAGTACTTC. This codes for CASSYRTSGDVEQYF.